These T cell receptor beta chains were read from a single sample in a study of blood T cell repertoires in COVID-19. Measured with immunoSEQ multiplex PCR; TCRdb has only the in-frame clones, and not every one. The top ten hold about 5.9% of the sample, which has 35,000 to 50,000 clones, about two thirds seen once. Sequencing was done on a sample of peripheral blood. These receptors originate from a man older than 75 with acute or convalescent COVID-19. CDR3s include the opening cysteine and the closing phenylalanine or tryptophan. The order of the fields is V gene, J gene, D gene, clone size, CDR3 protein, CDR3 DNA. A D gene is named only where the DNA matches it firmly. Rows may omit the clone size; those that give it use once, few, many or a size class.

>TRBV12-3/TRBV12-4|TRBJ2-5|-|-
CASSLGSQETQYF
TGTGCCAGCAGTTTAGGCAGCCAAGAGACCCAGTACTTC
>TRBV5-4|TRBJ2-1|-|-
CASSGGSYNEQFF
TGTGCCAGCAGCGGAGGGTCCTACAATGAGCAGTTCTTC
>TRBV27|TRBJ1-2|TRBD1|-
CASSLHGQESNYGYTF
TGTGCCAGCAGTCTCCACGGACAGGAGAGCAACTATGGCTACACCTTC
>TRBV7-2|TRBJ2-1|-|-
CASSLARGGYNEQFF
TGTGCCAGCAGCTTAGCAAGGGGGGGTTACAATGAGCAGTTCTTC
>TRBV5-5|TRBJ1-2|TRBD1|-
CASSLGGDRGYGYTF
TGTGCCAGCAGCTTGGGAGGGGACAGGGGCTATGGCTACACCTTC
>TRBV10-3|TRBJ1-5|-|-
CAISESKSGNQPQHF
TGTGCCATCAGTGAGTCTAAGTCAGGGAATCAGCCCCAGCATTTT
>TRBV27|TRBJ2-1|TRBD1|-
CASSHRQGGLNEQFF
TGTGCCAGCAGTCACCGACAGGGGGGTTTAAATGAGCAGTTCTTC
>TRBV11-3|TRBJ1-6|-|-
CASSLYGVESPLHF
TGTGCCAGCAGCTTATACGGGGTGGAATCACCCCTCCACTTT
>TRBV18|TRBJ2-1|TRBD2|-
CASSPPGLGGYNEQFF
TGTGCCAGCTCACCACCGGGACTAGGCGGCTACAATGAGCAGTTCTTC
>TRBV20-1|TRBJ2-5|-|-
CSARGQETQYF
TGCAGTGCTCGGGGCCAAGAGACCCAGTACTTC
>TRBV19|TRBJ2-6|-|-
CASSIDTGKGPGANVLTF
TGTGCCAGTAGTATAGATACAGGGAAGGGGCCTGGGGCCAACGTCCTGACTTTC
>TRBV5-1|TRBJ1-3|TRBD1|-
CASSETGLSGNTIYF
TGCGCCAGCAGCGAGACAGGGCTCTCTGGAAACACCATATATTTT
>TRBV27|TRBJ1-2|-|-
CASSSTGGYGYTF
TGTGCCAGCAGTTCGACAGGTGGCTATGGCTACACCTTC
>TRBV4-2|TRBJ1-5|TRBD1|few
CASSQDSRGYSNQPQHF
TGTGCCAGCAGCCAAGATTCCAGGGGGTATAGCAATCAGCCCCAGCATTTT
>TRBV30|TRBJ2-5|TRBD1|-
CAWSGTEETQYF
TGTGCCTGGTCCGGGACAGAAGAGACCCAGTACTTC
>TRBV3-1/TRBV3-2|TRBJ1-2|TRBD1|-
CASSQVLGPNRGSYGYTF
TGTGCCAGCAGCCAAGTTCTCGGGCCGAACAGGGGGTCCTATGGCTACACCTTC
>TRBV19|TRBJ2-5|TRBD1|-
CASSLAGQGKTQYF
TGTGCCAGTAGTCTTGCGGGACAGGGAAAGACCCAGTACTTC
>TRBV15|TRBJ1-5|-|-
CATSREGGGESQPQHF
TGTGCCACCAGCAGAGAGGGAGGAGGCGAAAGTCAGCCCCAGCATTTT
>TRBV19|TRBJ1-5|-|-
CATRARIVNQPQHF
TGTGCCACCAGGGCCCGGATCGTCAATCAGCCCCAGCATTTT
>TRBV5-1|TRBJ1-2|-|-
CASGREGYGYTF
TGCGCCAGCGGTAGGGAGGGCTATGGCTACACCTTC
>TRBV7-9|TRBJ1-1|-|-
CASSLGAGHTEAFF
TGTGCCAGCAGCTTAGGTGCAGGCCACACTGAAGCTTTCTTT
>TRBV7-9|TRBJ1-1|-|-
CASSLLWGSGTEAFF
TGTGCCAGCAGCTTATTATGGGGTTCGGGGACTGAAGCTTTCTTT
>TRBV5-1|TRBJ1-2|TRBD1|-
CASSLGDRAGYTF
TGCGCCAGCAGCTTGGGGGACAGGGCTGGCTACACCTTC
>TRBV7-2|TRBJ2-3|-|-
CASSSRVVSTDTQYF
TGTGCCAGCAGCTCCCGAGTGGTCAGCACAGATACGCAGTATTTT
>TRBV27|TRBJ1-1|-|-
CASRSSGEAFF
TGTGCCAGCAGGTCCTCCGGTGAAGCTTTCTTT
>TRBV2|TRBJ1-1|-|-
CASCWQMNTEAFF
TGTGCCAGCTGTTGGCAGATGAACACTGAAGCTTTCTTT
>TRBV19|TRBJ1-2|-|-
CASSISANYGYTF
TGTGCCAGTAGTATTAGTGCAAACTATGGCTACACCTTC
>TRBV5-6|TRBJ2-5|TRBD2|few
CASSTRLAGPQETQYF
TGTGCCAGCAGCACCAGGCTAGCGGGACCCCAAGAGACCCAGTACTTC
>TRBV19|TRBJ2-7|TRBD1|-
CASSIRDSSYEQYF
TGTGCCAGTAGCATTAGGGACAGCTCCTACGAGCAGTACTTC
>TRBV6-6|TRBJ1-1|-|-
CASSYSMNTEAFF
TGTGCCAGCAGTTACTCTATGAACACTGAAGCTTTCTTT